Following are 22 T cell receptor beta chains from one sample sequenced in a study of vaccination and CD4 T cells after COVID-19. For these receptors, no antigen is known. Cultured CD4+ T-cell DNA underwent Oncomine TCR Beta short-read sequencing. TCRdb analysed the PCR reads with MiXCR anew, one entry per CDR3 protein. This table holds fewer than 15,000 distinct CDR3 sequences, about two fifths found once. Treatment in this sample: approximately 9-day PBMC culture with coronavirus spike peptide pools or control peptides (ViraFEST assay). Sample: CD4+ T cells from blood, cultured in vitro. The receptors stem from a human donor who had recovered from COVID-19.

The CDR3 sequence: CASLAWGSYNEQFF. CDR3 DNA sequence: TGTGCCAGCTTAGCGTGGGGCTCCTACAATGAGCAGTTCTTC. V is TRBV19 and J is TRBJ2-1; possibly TRBD2 for D (5 bases). The V end was cut by 9 bases, the J end by 0 bases, with 12 bases between. Germline V CDR1 and CDR2: LNHDA, SQIVND (reference sequence). The CDR3 loop spans 14 amino acids.

This clonotype was observed a handful of times. The chain employs TRBV27 and TRBJ2-5; TRBD1 matches at 10 bases. Germline trimming cut 5 bases from V and 5 bases from J; bases unmatched to any gene: 11. CDR1 and CDR2 from the germline V gene are MNHEY and SMNVEV (reference sequence). This CDR3 comprises 16 residues. CDR3 in amino acids: CASSAAPGTGEETQYF. Here the CDR3 DNA reads TGTGCCAGCAGTGCGGCCCCCGGGACAGGGGAGGAGACCCAGTACTTC.

This chain connects TRBV27 to TRBJ2-2; TRBD2 is a possible D gene (6 bases). V gave up 4 bases and J gave up 7 bases, with 16 bases separating them. The CDR3 extends over 15 amino acids. CDR1 is MNHEY, CDR2 SMNVEV, per germline (reference sequence). The CDR3 nucleotides are TGTGCCAGCAGTTCCCGTTGGGGGGTAGGCGGGGAGCTGTTTTTT. Protein sequence: CASSSRWGVGGELFF.

This clonotype came up a few times. The rearrangement joins TRBV7-3 to TRBJ2-1; D remains ambiguous. This CDR3 contains 13 residues. V shed 2 bases and J shed 7 bases, with 9 bases lying between them. CDR1 is SGHTA and CDR2 is FQGTGA in the germline V gene. The CDR3 region is CASSLYWGNEQFF. CDR3 sequence (DNA): TGTGCCAGCAGCTTATACTGGGGTAATGAGCAGTTCTTC. The whole variable domain, remainder taken from reference TRBV7-3 and TRBJ2-1, is GAGVSQTPSNKVTEKGKYVELRCDPISGHTALYWYRQSLGQGPEFLIYFQGTGAADDSGLPNDRFFAVRPEGSVSTLKIQRTERGDSAVYLCASSLYWGNEQFFGPGTRLTVL.

The chain combines TRBV20-1 with TRBJ1-2; 8 bases match TRBD1. The V segment lost 0 bases and the J segment 4 bases; nucleotides outside the gene matches: 7. Germline V CDR1 and CDR2: DFQATT, SNEGSKA (reference sequence). The CDR3 extends over 15 amino acids. CDR3 sequence reads: CSARDFQGATYGYTF. CDR3 nucleotides: TGCAGTGCTAGAGATTTTCAGGGGGCTACCTATGGCTACACCTTC.

The chain uses TRBV10-3 and TRBJ1-2; D is unresolved. Germline lookup yields CDR1 ENHRY and CDR2 SYGVKD. The CDR3 extends over 14 amino acids. Trimming cost V 4 bases and J 2 bases, with 11 bases left between them. The CDR3 bases are TGTGCCATCAGTGGATGGACTGAGAACTATGGCTACACCTTC. Translated: CAISGWTENYGYTF.

The chain combines TRBV5-1 with TRBJ2-6, with D hard to call. Germline V gene lookup returns CDR1 SGHRS and CDR2 YFSETQ. The CDR3 totals 16 residues. With 0 bases removed from V and 4 bases from J, the gap between germline ends came to 11 bases. The CDR3 DNA follows: TGCGCCAGCAGCTTGGGCAGCCTTCGGGGGGCCAACGTCCTGACTTTC. Its translation: CASSLGSLRGANVLTF.

A few counts support this clonotype. The genes are TRBV10-3 and TRBJ1-6; 8 bases line up with TRBD1. With V trimmed by 4 bases and J by 10 bases, 9 bases remained unmatched. The CDR3 runs 15 residues. CDR1 and CDR2 from the germline V gene are ENHRY and SYGVKD. For the CDR3, the DNA is TGTGCCATCAGTGTCCGGACAGGGAAGACATCACCCCTCCACTTT. This gives the protein CAISVRTGKTSPLHF.

V is TRBV20-1 and J is TRBJ1-6; D might be TRBD1 (5 bases). Trimming shortened V by 5 bases and J by 15 bases, and 26 bases separated the two germline ends. The CDR3 contains 15 residues. Per germline, CDR1 DFQATT and CDR2 SNEGSKA (reference sequence). Written as DNA, the CDR3 is TGCAGTGCTGGGATTTTGTTGGGGCAGACACTACTCCTCCACTTT. Protein: CSAGILLGQTLLLHF.

This chain connects TRBV4-3 to TRBJ1-5; D unresolved. V was shortened by 4 bases and J by 6 bases, with 22 bases between the two germline ends. The CDR3 is 17 residues long. In germline, CDR1 is LGHNA, CDR2 YSLEER. Here the CDR3 DNA reads TGCGCCAGCAGCCCATCAGCTACAAGGCGTGGGAGTCAGCCCCAGCATTTT. Amino acids: CASSPSATRRGSQPQHF.

The chain employs TRBV20-1 and TRBJ2-5, with 10 bases aligning to TRBD2. The CDR3 extends over 13 amino acids. Per germline, CDR1 DFQATT and CDR2 SNEGSKA (reference sequence). Trimming took 6 bases from V and 5 from J; bases not matched to a gene: 6. CDR3 sequence (DNA): TGCAGTGCAATAGCGGGAGGTCGGGAGACCCAGTACTTC. This sequence encodes CSAIAGGRETQYF.

The chain is built from TRBV30 and TRBJ2-3; no clear D gene. Trimming took 0 bases from V and 4 from J, leaving 5 bases between them. The CDR3 is 12 residues long. The germline V gene has CDR1 GTSNPN and CDR2 SVGIG (reference sequence). The CDR3 bases are TGTGCCTGGAGTGTCCCCCCAGATACGCAGTATTTT. This encodes CAWSVPPDTQYF.

The rearrangement joins TRBV30 to TRBJ2-2; D possibly uses TRBD1 or TRBD2 (5 bases each). The CDR3 runs to 15 residues. The V end was cut by 7 bases, the J end by 2 bases, with 17 bases between. Germline V CDR1 and CDR2: GTSNPN, SVGIG (reference sequence). The CDR3 is CAYPLRGANTGELFF. The CDR3 region has the DNA TGTGCCTACCCACTGAGAGGGGCCAACACCGGGGAGCTGTTTTTT.

The CDR3 loop reads CAWLRDRGTEAFF. The CDR3 DNA reads as TGTGCCTGGCTCCGGGACAGGGGGACTGAAGCTTTCTTT. This chain connects TRBV30 to TRBJ1-1; 11 bases are a match to TRBD1. CDR3 size: 13 residues. CDR1 GTSNPN and CDR2 SVGIG come from the germline V gene (reference sequence). J gave up 5 bases and V 5 bases, and 4 bases lay outside the gene matches.

J is TRBJ1-1 and V is TRBV28; 7 positions match TRBD1. The V gene end was trimmed by 5 bases and the J gene end by 2 bases; junction bases not matched to a gene: 8. The CDR3 has 15 amino acids. Germline values: CDR1 MDHEN, CDR2 SYDVKM. The CDR3 loop reads CASSLDRATNTEAFF. The CDR3 coding sequence is TGTGCCAGCAGTCTAGACAGGGCCACCAACACTGAAGCTTTCTTT.

The chain combines TRBV6-1 with TRBJ2-3, with D possibly matching TRBD1 (5 bases). The V gene lost 6 bases and the J gene lost 4 bases, with 11 bases spanning the gap. Germline V gene lookup returns CDR1 MNHNS and CDR2 SASEGT. This CDR3 contains 13 residues. CDR3 sequence: CASSPGPADTQYF. The CDR3 bases are TGTGCCAGCAGCCCAGGGCCGGCAGATACGCAGTATTTT.

The chain couples TRBV19 to TRBJ2-1; 9 bases match TRBD2. After removal of 5 bases from V and 1 base from J, the junction contained 15 bases not matched to a gene. Germline V gene lookup returns CDR1 LNHDA and CDR2 SQIVND (reference sequence). This CDR3 comprises 19 residues. Written as DNA, the CDR3 is TGTGCCAGTAGTGCGGGGAGAGGTAGCGGGAGAGTGTCCTACAATGAGCAGTTCTTC. It encodes CASSAGRGSGRVSYNEQFF. Full variable domain (missing parts from reference TRBV19 and TRBJ2-1): DGGITQSPKYLFRKEGQNVTLSCEQNLNHDAMYWYRQDPGQGLRLIYYSQIVNDFQKGDIAEGYSVSREKKESFPLTVTSAQKNPTAFYLCASSAGRGSGRVSYNEQFFGPGTRLTVL.

The chain carries TRBV2 and TRBJ1-1, with D perhaps TRBD1 (6 bases). Per the germline V gene, CDR1 is SNHLY and CDR2 is FYNNEI. This CDR3 spans 16 amino acids. Trimming cost V 4 bases and J 0 bases, with 15 bases left between them. The CDR3 coding sequence is TGTGCCAGCAGTGCCGTCACAGGGTCCGTGAACACTGAAGCTTTCTTT. This gives the protein CASSAVTGSVNTEAFF.

V is TRBV5-4 and J is TRBJ2-7; tentatively, D is TRBD2 (6 bases). The CDR3 runs to 14 residues. Germline V gene sequence: CDR1 SGHNT, CDR2 YYREEE (reference sequence). V gave up 3 bases and J gave up 2 bases, with 12 bases separating them. CDR3 sequence: CASSSHGTAYEQYF. As DNA, the CDR3 is TGTGCCAGCAGCTCACACGGGACTGCCTACGAGCAGTACTTC.

The rearrangement uses TRBV21-1 and TRBJ2-7. TRBV21-1 is given as a pseudogene. This CDR3 is built from 16 residues. Written as DNA, the CDR3 is TGTGCCAGCAGCAAAGAAGGGATTCCGGTTACCTACGAGCAGTACTTC. The encoded protein is CASSKEGIPVTYEQYF.

This clonotype came up a few times. This chain joins TRBV11-2 and TRBJ1-2, with 8 bases identical to TRBD1. CDR1 and CDR2 from the germline V gene are SGHAT and FQNNGV. Trimming took 5 bases from V and 2 from J; bases not matched to a gene: 4. The CDR3 runs to 14 residues. CDR3 coding DNA: TGTGCCAGCAGCGTGGACAGGGCCAACTATGGCTACACCTTC. The encoded protein is CASSVDRANYGYTF.

Comments on this clonotype: One end of the junction does not line up with germline, which may come from a read error. The CDR3 DNA reads TGCGCCAGCAGCATCGGGACAGTCCAAGAGACCCGGTACTTC. The encoded protein is CASSIGTVQETRYF. The chain carries TRBV5-1 and TRBJ2-5; 7 nucleotides match TRBD1. Germline V gene data show CDR1 as SGHRS and CDR2 as YFSETQ. The CDR3 has 14 residues.